The TCR beta chain described here comes from a study of blood T cells in healthy people across ages. This clonotype appeared a few times. Its target is unknown. General study results and limits: TCR beta diversity per million T cells fell roughly linearly with age.

Next came a second PCR, run for about 6 to 11 cycles, which used a sample-barcoded 5' primer along with a J-beta primer mix. TCRdb re-called the 5' RACE reads with MiXCR, one entry per CDR3 protein. This sample has 1.8 million or so distinct CDR3 sequences; about 39% occur once, and the top ten carry 23%. V lost 6 bases and J lost 7, with 16 bases in between. Germline assignment: CDR1 SGHRS and CDR2 YFSETQ. The CDR3 loop spans 14 amino acids. The material sequenced was blood. This TCR was sampled from a human donor in good health. The V and J genes are TRBV5-1 and TRBJ1-4; D gene unclear. CDR3 loop: CASNEYSMGEKLFF. The CDR3 DNA reads TGCGCCAGCAACGAATACAGTATGGGTGAAAAACTGTTTTTT.